This record concerns one TCR beta chain sequence. This clone was recorded only once. This clone's antigen is unknown. Per-base qualities were not stored, and no clone one base away is much larger. The germline V gene sets CDR1 to SGHDT and CDR2 to YYEEEE. The CDR3 sequence holds 14 residues, the cysteine and phenylalanine included. Only the CDR3 region is kept as DNA, spanning 42 bases read in frame from base 1. V is cut back by 0 bases and J by 4 bases, with 3 bases in the junction unmatched. TCRbeta CDR3 regions were amplified from genomic DNA using the immunoSEQ Assay, a bias-controlled multiplex PCR. Regarding the original processing steps: The number of nucleated cells in each sample was estimated from the amplification of reference gene primers within the assay. To quantify the absolute abundance of each unique TCRbeta CDR3 rearrangement, sequence reads were collapsed and filtered. For each sample, productive Simpson clonality was calculated as the square root of Simpson's diversity index over productive rearrangements. TCRdb obtained this table from immuneACCESS and retained in-frame rearrangements with V and J assigned. These tables miss some clones; where compared with another copy, unresolved V genes account for less than half of the shortfall, and the remainder is unexplained. The V and J calls and clone size are taken from that table; D and trimming were inferred from the DNA. For this sample the table gives about 370,000 clones, of which over 85% were detected only once. The ten biggest clones cover 1.7% of the sample.

The sample is drawn from a study of blood T cell repertoires in COVID-19 (dated by TCRdb to the early 2020s). At the level of the whole study: Collaborator samples came from the United States, Italy and Spain and covered acute and convalescent phases of COVID-19. The material from the prospective study consisted of cDNA or gDNA derived from T cells, B-cell-depleted T cells, or PBMCs. Subjects who had been exposed to COVID-19, were actively infected with it, or had recovered from it provided the deeply sampled blood TCRbeta repertoires that made up the dataset. The repertoires were released in a freely available public database intended as a resource for research on the immune response to SARS-CoV-2. The samples were drawn from the first 160 participants of the ongoing ImmuneRACE study and from 950 to 1,500 subjects provided by 6 global collaborators. Nearly every sample came with metadata listing a de-identified subject ID, COVID-19 status, age in years and sex. Where available, HLA class I and class II types were taken from metadata supplied by the sample provider and were not determined by assay-based typing. The study at large found these results: The amount of clinical and demographic metadata varied by source and participant and was provided uncurated.

Participants in the prospective study were aged roughly 18 to 89 years, lived in some 24 United States geographic areas, and enrolled through a virtual design. To assign participants to cohorts, the prospective study relied on clinical history that participants themselves reported in a screening survey and a study questionnaire. For ImmuneRACE Cohort 3, a participant was defined as recovered based on two consecutive negative NP/OP PCR tests, clearance by a healthcare professional, or resolution of symptoms. In the prospective study, mobile phlebotomists collected whole blood, serum and a nasopharyngeal or oropharyngeal swab from each participant. Participants in the prospective study had the option to provide additional blood draws and questionnaires over a roughly 2-month period. Blood samples from the prospective study were shipped frozen or at room temperature prior to DNA extraction.

The source of this sequence is a woman between 25 and 40 years old who had recovered from COVID-19. The sequenced sample consisted of PBMCs or T cells enriched from blood (not recorded which). The rearranged chain carries TRBV5-6 and TRBJ1-2, with 7 bases aligning to TRBD1. The nucleotide sequence reads TGTGCCAGCAGCTTGGGGGGGACAGTCTATGGCTACACCTTC. Its protein reads: CASSLGGTVYGYTF.